The rows below give T cell receptor beta chains drawn from one sample of a study of post-analysis software for immune sequencing data. TCRdb itself ran the PCR reads through MiXCR, one entry per CDR3 protein. The sample lists 400,000 to 500,000 distinct CDR3 sequences, 39% seen once, with around 8% in the top ten. The sequenced sample was blood. The receptors were sampled from a girl aged 2-10 years with multiple sclerosis. Both conserved end residues are part of each CDR3.

j_call v_call cdr3_aa
TRBJ2-4 TRBV12-3/TRBV12-4 CASSTRTSGVEYF
- TRBV28 CASSTGVYEQYF
TRBJ2-3 TRBV28 CASSLWSDTQYF
TRBJ1-5 TRBV29-1 CSVGQGSNQPQHF
TRBJ1-4 TRBV28 CASRRDRGIITNEKLFF
TRBJ1-1 TRBV27 CASSFDSRTNTEAFF
TRBJ2-7 TRBV10-3 CAISEQGPEQYF
TRBJ2-5 TRBV5-1 CASRLDGGPQETQYF
TRBJ2-7 TRBV5-1 CASSLKRADTYEQYF
TRBJ2-1 TRBV6-4 CASSDQGAGAEQFF
TRBJ2-5 TRBV29-1 CSVDRGGETQYF
TRBJ1-5 TRBV6-6 CASSYPRTDSNQPQHF
TRBJ2-1 TRBV24-1 CATSEPDYSYNEQFF
- TRBV9 CASSVAGGGSYNEQYF
TRBJ2-5 TRBV6-5 CASSYSFSDLETQYF
TRBJ2-3 TRBV12-3/TRBV12-4 CASSGLTRDHSTDTQYF
- TRBV2 CASLGAYEQYF
TRBJ2-7 TRBV7-2 CASSLSWDGYSYEQYF
TRBJ2-6 TRBV5-1 CASSLEVGPPGANVLTF
TRBJ2-7 TRBV20-1 CSARVEGYEQYF
TRBJ1-5 TRBV15 CATSREIGGMGPQHF
TRBJ2-3 TRBV20-1 CSASPPLAGYSTDTQYF
TRBJ1-2 TRBV12-3/TRBV12-4 CASSLDPGGAGGYTF
TRBJ2-5 TRBV7-8 CASRSEYGGPQETQYF
TRBJ2-5 TRBV10-3 CAIRGQSQETQYF
TRBJ2-4 TRBV28 CASSFEGSLQYF
TRBJ1-2 TRBV29-1 CSVVSELNYGYTF
TRBJ2-2 TRBV12-3/TRBV12-4 CASSLSGAFTGELFF
TRBJ1-6 TRBV20-1 CSAQFVTGGNSPLHF
TRBJ1-6 TRBV20-1 CSASRTSSYNSPLHF
TRBJ2-7 TRBV5-1 CASSLREGSPYEQYF
TRBJ2-3 TRBV29-1 CSVERGYTDTQYF
- TRBV18 CASSPQGLQRGEQYF
TRBJ2-3 TRBV29-1 CSVAPRERGTDTQYF
TRBJ2-5 TRBV27 CASSLFGGGGAQYF
TRBJ1-6 TRBV6-5 CASSYERLPNSPLHF
TRBJ1-2 TRBV12-3/TRBV12-4 CASRTGGSFYGYTF
TRBJ2-7 TRBV5-6 CASSIGHGTTYEQYF
- TRBV5-1 CASSLIDSKNIQYF
TRBJ1-5 TRBV6-5 CASRQGTGVQPQHF
TRBJ1-2 TRBV12-3/TRBV12-4 CASSFRDARYGYTF
TRBJ2-1 TRBV6-5 CASTPGVAGAHNEQFF
TRBJ2-1 TRBV2 CASILWDEQFF